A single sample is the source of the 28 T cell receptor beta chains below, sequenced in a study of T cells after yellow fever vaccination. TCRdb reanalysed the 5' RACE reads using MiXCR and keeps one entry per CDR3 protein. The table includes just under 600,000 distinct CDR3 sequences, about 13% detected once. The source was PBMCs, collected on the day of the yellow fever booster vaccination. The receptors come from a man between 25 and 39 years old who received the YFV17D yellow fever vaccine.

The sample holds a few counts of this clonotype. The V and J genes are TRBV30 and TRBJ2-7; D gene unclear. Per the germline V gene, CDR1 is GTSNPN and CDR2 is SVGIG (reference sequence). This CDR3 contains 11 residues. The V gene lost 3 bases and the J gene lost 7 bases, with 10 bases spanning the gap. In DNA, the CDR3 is TGTGCCTGGAGCGCCCTCATGGAGCAGTACTTC. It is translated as CAWSALMEQYF.

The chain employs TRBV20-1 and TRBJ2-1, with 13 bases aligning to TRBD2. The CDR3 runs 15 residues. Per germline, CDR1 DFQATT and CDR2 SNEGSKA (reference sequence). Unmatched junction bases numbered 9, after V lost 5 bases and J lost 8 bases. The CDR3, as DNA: TGCAGTGCTGATGAGACTAGCGGGAGGTTCGATGAGCAGTTCTTC. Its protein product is CSADETSGRFDEQFF.

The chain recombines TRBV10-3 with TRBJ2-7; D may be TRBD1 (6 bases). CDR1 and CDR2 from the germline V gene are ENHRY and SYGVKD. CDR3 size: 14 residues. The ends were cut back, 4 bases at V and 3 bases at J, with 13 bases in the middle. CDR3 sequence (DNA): TGTGCCATCAGTGCAGGGGACGGCGGCTACGAGCAGTACTTC. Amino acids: CAISAGDGGYEQYF.

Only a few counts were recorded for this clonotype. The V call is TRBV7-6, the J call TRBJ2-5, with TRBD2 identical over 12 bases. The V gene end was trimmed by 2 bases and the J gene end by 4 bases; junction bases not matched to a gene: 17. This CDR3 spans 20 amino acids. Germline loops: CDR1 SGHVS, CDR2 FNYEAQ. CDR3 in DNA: TGTGCCAGCAGCTTAAGATCCGCACTAGCGGGAGGAACCGGAGTAGAGACCCAGTACTTC. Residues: CASSLRSALAGGTGVETQYF.

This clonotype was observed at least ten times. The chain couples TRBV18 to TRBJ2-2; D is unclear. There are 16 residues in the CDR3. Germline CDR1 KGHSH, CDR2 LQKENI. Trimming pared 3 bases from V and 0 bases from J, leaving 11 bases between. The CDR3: CASSPAGLSNTGELFF. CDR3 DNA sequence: TGTGCCAGCTCACCGGCAGGCCTATCGAACACCGGGGAGCTGTTTTTT. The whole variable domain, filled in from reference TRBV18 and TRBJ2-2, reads NAGVMQNPRHLVRRRGQEARLRCSPMKGHSHVYWYRQLPEEGLKFMVYLQKENIIDESGMPKERFSAEFPKEGPSILRIQQVVRGDSAAYFCASSPAGLSNTGELFFGEGSRLTVL.

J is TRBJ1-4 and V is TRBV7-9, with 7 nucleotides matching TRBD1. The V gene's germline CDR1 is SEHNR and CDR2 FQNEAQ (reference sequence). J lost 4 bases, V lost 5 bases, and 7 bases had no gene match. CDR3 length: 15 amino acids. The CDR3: CASSLGGAVNEKLFF. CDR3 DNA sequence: TGTGCCAGCAGCCTAGGGGGCGCGGTTAATGAAAAACTGTTTTTT.

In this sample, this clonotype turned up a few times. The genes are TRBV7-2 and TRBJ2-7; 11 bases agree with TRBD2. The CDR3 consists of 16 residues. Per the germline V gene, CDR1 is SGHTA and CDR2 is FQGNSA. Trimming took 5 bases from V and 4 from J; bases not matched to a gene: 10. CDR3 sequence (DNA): TGTGCCAGCAGCCCCCCTAGCGGGGGGACTCTGTACGAGCAGTACTTC. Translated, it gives CASSPPSGGTLYEQYF. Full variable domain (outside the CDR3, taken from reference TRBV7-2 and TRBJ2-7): GAGVSQSPSNKVTEKGKDVELRCDPISGHTALYWYRQSLGQGLEFLIYFQGNSAPDKSGLPSDRFSAERTGGSVSTLTIQRTQQEDSAVYLCASSPPSGGTLYEQYFGPGTRLTVT.

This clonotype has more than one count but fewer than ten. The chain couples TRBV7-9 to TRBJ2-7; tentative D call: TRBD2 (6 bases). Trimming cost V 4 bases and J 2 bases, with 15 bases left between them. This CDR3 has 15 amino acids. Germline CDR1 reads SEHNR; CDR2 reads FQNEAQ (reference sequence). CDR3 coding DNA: TGTGCCAGCAGCTCCGTTCTAGGGGAGGCCTACGAGCAGTACTTC. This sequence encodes CASSSVLGEAYEQYF.

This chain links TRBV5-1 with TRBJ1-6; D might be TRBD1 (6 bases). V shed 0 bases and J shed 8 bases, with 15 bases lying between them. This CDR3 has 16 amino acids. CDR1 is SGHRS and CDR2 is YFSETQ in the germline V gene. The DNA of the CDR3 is TGCGCCAGCAGCTTGGGCCAGTTTGGGGGCGATTCACCCCTCCACTTT. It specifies CASSLGQFGGDSPLHF.

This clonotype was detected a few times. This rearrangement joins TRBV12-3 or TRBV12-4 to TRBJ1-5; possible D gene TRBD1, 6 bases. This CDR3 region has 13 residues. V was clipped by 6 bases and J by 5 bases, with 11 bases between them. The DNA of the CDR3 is TGTGCCAGCAGCCGGGGGCCCGATCAGCCCCAGCATTTT. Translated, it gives CASSRGPDQPQHF.

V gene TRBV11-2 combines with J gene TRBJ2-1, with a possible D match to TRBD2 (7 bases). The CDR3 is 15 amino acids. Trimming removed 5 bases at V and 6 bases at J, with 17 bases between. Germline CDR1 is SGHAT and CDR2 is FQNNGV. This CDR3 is CASSPRGGGGNEQFF. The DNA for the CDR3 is TGTGCCAGCAGCCCTAGGGGGGGCGGGGGCAATGAGCAGTTCTTC.

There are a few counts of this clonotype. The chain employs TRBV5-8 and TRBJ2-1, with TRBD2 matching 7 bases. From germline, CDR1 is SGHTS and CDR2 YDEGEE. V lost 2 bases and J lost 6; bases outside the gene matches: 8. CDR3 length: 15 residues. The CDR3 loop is CASSFLASGTNEQFF. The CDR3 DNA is TGTGCCAGCAGCTTCCTGGCTAGCGGAACCAATGAGCAGTTCTTC.

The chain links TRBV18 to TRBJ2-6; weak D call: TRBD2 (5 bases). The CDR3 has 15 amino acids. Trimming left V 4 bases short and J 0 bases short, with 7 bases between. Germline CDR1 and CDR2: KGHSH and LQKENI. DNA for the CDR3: TGTGCCAGCTCACGGGAGCTCTCTGGGGCCAACGTCCTGACTTTC. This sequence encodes CASSRELSGANVLTF.

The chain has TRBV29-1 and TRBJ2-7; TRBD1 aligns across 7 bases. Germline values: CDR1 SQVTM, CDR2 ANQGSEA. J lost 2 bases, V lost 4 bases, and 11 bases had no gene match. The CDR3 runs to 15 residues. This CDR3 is CSVVWSGGLAYEQYF. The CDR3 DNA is TGCAGCGTTGTTTGGTCAGGGGGTTTGGCCTACGAGCAGTACTTC.

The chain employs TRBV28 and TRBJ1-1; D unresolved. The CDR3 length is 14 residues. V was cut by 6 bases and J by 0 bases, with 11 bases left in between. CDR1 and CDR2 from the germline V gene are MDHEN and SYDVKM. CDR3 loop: CASRLTDLNTEAFF. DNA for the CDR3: TGTGCCAGCAGGCTAACGGACCTGAACACTGAAGCTTTCTTT.

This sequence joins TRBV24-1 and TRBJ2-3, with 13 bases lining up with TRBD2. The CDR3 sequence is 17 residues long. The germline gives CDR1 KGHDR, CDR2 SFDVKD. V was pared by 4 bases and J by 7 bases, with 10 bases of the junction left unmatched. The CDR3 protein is CATSESRGGTSGNTQYF. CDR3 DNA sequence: TGTGCCACCAGTGAATCGAGAGGGGGGACTAGCGGGAATACGCAGTATTTT.

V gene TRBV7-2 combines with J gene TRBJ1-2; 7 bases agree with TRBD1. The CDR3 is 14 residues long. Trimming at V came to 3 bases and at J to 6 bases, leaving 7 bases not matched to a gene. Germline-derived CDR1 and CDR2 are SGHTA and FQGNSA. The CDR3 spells CASSLETGLDGYTF. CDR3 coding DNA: TGTGCCAGCAGCTTGGAGACAGGGCTTGATGGCTACACCTTC.

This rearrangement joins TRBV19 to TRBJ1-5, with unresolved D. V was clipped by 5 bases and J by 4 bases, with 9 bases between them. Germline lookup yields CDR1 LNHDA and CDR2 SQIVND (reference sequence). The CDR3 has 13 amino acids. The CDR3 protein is CASSSTYNQPQHF. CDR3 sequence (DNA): TGTGCCAGTAGTTCAACATATAATCAGCCCCAGCATTTT.

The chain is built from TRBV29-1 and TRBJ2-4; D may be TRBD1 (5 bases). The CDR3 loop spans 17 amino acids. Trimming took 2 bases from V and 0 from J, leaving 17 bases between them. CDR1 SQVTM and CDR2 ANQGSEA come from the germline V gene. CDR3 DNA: TGCAGCGTTGAAAGGAAGTGGGGCAAGTCAGCCAAAAACATTCAGTACTTC. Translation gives CSVERKWGKSAKNIQYF.

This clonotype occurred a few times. The CDR3 DNA follows: TGCGCCAGCAGCTTTGAGGGGATTTACGAGCAGTACTTC. This gives the protein CASSFEGIYEQYF. The genes are TRBV5-1 and TRBJ2-7; the D gene could be TRBD1 or TRBD2 (5 bases each). The CDR3 has 13 amino acids. V lost 2 bases to trimming and J lost 4 bases, with 10 bases between them. Germline assignment: CDR1 SGHRS and CDR2 YFSETQ.

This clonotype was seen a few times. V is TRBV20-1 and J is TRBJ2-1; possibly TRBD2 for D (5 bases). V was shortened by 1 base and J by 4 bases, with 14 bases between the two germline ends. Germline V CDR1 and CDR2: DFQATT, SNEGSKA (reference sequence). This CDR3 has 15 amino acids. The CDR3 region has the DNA TGCAGTGCTAGAGTGCTAGCTGAGACTTACAATGAGCAGTTCTTC. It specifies CSARVLAETYNEQFF.

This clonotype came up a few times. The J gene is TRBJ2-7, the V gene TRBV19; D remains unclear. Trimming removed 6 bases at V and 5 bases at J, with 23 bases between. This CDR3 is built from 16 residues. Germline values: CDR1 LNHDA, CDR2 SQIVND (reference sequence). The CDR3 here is CASSPRSQVRSDEQYF. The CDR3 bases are TGTGCCAGTAGCCCCCGTTCCCAGGTCCGGAGCGACGAGCAGTACTTC. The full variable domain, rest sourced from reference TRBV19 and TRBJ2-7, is DGGITQSPKYLFRKEGQNVTLSCEQNLNHDAMYWYRQDPGQGLRLIYYSQIVNDFQKGDIAEGYSVSREKKESFPLTVTSAQKNPTAFYLCASSPRSQVRSDEQYFGPGTRLTVT.

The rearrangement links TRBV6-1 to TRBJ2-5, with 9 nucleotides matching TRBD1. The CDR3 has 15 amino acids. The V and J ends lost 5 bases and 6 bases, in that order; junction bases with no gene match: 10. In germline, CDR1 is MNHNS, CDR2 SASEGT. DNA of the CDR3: TGTGCCAGCAGTCCCTACTCGGGACAGGGAAAGACCCAGTACTTC. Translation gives CASSPYSGQGKTQYF.

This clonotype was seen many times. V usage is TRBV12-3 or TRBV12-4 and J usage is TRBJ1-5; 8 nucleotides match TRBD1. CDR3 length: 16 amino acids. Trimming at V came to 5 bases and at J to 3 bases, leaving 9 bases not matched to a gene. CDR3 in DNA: TGTGCCAGCAGTCCCCGGACAGGGAGCATCAATCAGCCCCAGCATTTT. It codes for CASSPRTGSINQPQHF.

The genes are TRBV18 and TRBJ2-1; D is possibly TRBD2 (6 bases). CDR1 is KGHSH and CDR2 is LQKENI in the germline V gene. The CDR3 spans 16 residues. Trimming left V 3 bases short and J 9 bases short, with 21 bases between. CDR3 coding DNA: TGTGCCAGCTCACCCTTCTCTGGGCGGGATTATGGTGAGCAGTTCTTC. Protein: CASSPFSGRDYGEQFF.

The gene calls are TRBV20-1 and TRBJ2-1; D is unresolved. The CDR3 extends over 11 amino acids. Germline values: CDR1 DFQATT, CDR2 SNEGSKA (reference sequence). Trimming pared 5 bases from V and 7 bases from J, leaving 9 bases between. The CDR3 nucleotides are TGCAGTGCTCCCCCTGGGAATGAGCAGTTCTTC. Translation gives CSAPPGNEQFF.

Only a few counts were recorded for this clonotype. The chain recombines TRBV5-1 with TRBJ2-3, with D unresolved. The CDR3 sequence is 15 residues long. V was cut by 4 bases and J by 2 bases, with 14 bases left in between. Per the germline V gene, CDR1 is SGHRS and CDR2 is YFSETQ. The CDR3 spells CASSPYLGSTDTQYF. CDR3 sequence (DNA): TGCGCCAGCAGCCCTTATCTAGGGTCCACAGATACGCAGTATTTT. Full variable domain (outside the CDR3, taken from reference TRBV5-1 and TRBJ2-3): KAGVTQTPRYLIKTRGQQVTLSCSPISGHRSVSWYQQTPGQGLQFLFEYFSETQRNKGNFPGRFSGRQFSNSRSEMNVSTLELGDSALYLCASSPYLGSTDTQYFGPGTRLTVL.

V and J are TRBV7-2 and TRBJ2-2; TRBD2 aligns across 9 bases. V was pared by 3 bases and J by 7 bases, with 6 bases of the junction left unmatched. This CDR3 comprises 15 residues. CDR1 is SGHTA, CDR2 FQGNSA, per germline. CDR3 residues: CASSFGGRAVGELFF. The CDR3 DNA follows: TGTGCCAGCAGCTTCGGCGGGAGGGCCGTCGGGGAGCTGTTTTTT. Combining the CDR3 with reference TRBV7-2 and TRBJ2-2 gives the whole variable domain GAGVSQSPSNKVTEKGKDVELRCDPISGHTALYWYRQSLGQGLEFLIYFQGNSAPDKSGLPSDRFSAERTGGSVSTLTIQRTQQEDSAVYLCASSFGGRAVGELFFGEGSRLTVL.